The 5 T cell receptor beta chains presented below share a single source sample, sequenced in a study of T cells in Graves' hyperthyroidism and ophthalmopathy. The CDR3 regions of TCR beta were amplified from RNA transcripts. TCR CDR3 regions were first amplified by RT-PCR with HTBI primers. TCRdb re-called the multiplex PCR reads with MiXCR, one entry per CDR3 protein. The sample holds 250,000 or so distinct CDR3 sequences, 12% to 15% seen once. Input material: blood. The origin of the receptors is a woman between 50 and 59 years old with Graves' hyperthyroidism that later progressed to Graves' ophthalmopathy.

As concerns this clonotype: A much larger clone lies one base from this, so it may be a read error. For the CDR3, the DNA is TGCAGTGCTTCTGACTTCAACACTGAAGCTTTCTTT. The encoded protein is CSASDFNTEAFF. The chain recombines TRBV20-1 with TRBJ1-1; no firm D call. This CDR3 is 12 amino acids long. The V and J ends lost 5 bases and 2 bases respectively, with 9 bases between them. Germline V gives CDR1 DFQATT, CDR2 SNEGSKA (reference sequence).

This clonotype appeared many times. The V call is TRBV28, the J call TRBJ2-7; D is unclear. V lost 2 bases and J 2 bases, leaving 7 bases between the germline ends. CDR3 size: 13 residues. Germline V gene sequence: CDR1 MDHEN, CDR2 SYDVKM. The CDR3 loop is CASSLGYTYEQYF. DNA for the CDR3: TGTGCCAGCAGTTTAGGATATACCTACGAGCAGTACTTC.

For this clonotype: Mismatch with germline at one junction end may stem from a read error. The chain recombines TRBV6-1 with TRBJ1-2; D might be TRBD1 (6 bases). This CDR3 is 13 amino acids long. Germline V gene lookup returns CDR1 MNHNS and CDR2 SASEGT. The CDR3 protein is CASSPGQYYDYTF. CDR3 DNA sequence: TGTGCCAGCAGCCCAGGACAGTACTATGACTACACCTTC.

This clonotype was seen many times. The rearrangement uses TRBV19 and TRBJ1-1, with 8 nucleotides matching TRBD1. Germline V gives CDR1 LNHDA, CDR2 SQIVND (reference sequence). The CDR3 runs 14 residues. V shed 4 bases, J shed 5 bases, and the junction held 6 bases outside the gene matches. The CDR3, as DNA: TGTGCCAGTAGTACGGACAGGGAGGGTACTGAAGCTTTCTTT. It is translated as CASSTDREGTEAFF.

This clonotype was observed a handful of times. The chain combines TRBV6-4 with TRBJ2-1; 7 bases align to TRBD1. This CDR3 comprises 13 residues. Germline assignment: CDR1 MRHNA and CDR2 SNTAGT. J gave up 12 bases and V 0 bases, and 5 bases lay outside the gene matches. Written as DNA, the CDR3 is TGTGCCAGCAGTGACTCGAGGGGGCAGCGGCAGTTCTTC. Its translation: CASSDSRGQRQFF.